This T cell receptor beta chain was recorded in a study of T cell responses to AZD1222 COVID-19 vaccine. Trimming took off 4 bases at V and 5 bases at J, with 14 bases between the two ends. The germline V gene has CDR1 SGHDN and CDR2 FVKESK. CDR3 length equals 14 residues. On this clone: The antigen remains undetermined.

TCRdb's table, derived via immunoSEQ multiplex PCR, lists solely in-frame clones and lacks some. The sample comprises hundreds of thousands of clones, about 93% of which are singletons, and more than 0.8% rests with the top ten. General study points: Of the AZD1222 recipients, only five to seven were seropositive at baseline. Spike-specific TCR breadth and depth both grew after two AZD1222 doses. Repertoires were sampled only after the peak T cell response. Most donors were white British, females outnumbered males, and clonal diversity was possibly underestimated.

The V gene is TRBV14, the J gene TRBJ1-1; D might be TRBD1 (5 bases). Sequences were derived from peripheral blood, sampled on day 0 of MenACWY control vaccination. This TCR was recovered from an adult in good health. The CDR3 reads CASSREARTTEAFF. The CDR3 nucleotides read TGTGCCAGCAGCCGGGAAGCCCGGACAACTGAAGCTTTCTTT.